Shown below are 27 T cell receptor beta chains from a single sample sequenced in a study of T cell responses to AZD1222 COVID-19 vaccine. TCRdb's table, derived via immunoSEQ multiplex PCR, lists solely in-frame clones and lacks some. The sample gives roughly 120,000 clones, 80% to 95% of which show up once; around 8% is in the top ten. The sample was peripheral blood, taken 28 days after the second AZD1222 dose. Receptors were obtained from an adult who received the AZD1222 COVID-19 vaccine.

The rearrangement links TRBV7-9 to TRBJ1-4; perhaps TRBD1 as D (6 bases). Looked up from germline, CDR1 is SEHNR and CDR2 is FQNEAQ (reference sequence). This CDR3 spans 12 amino acids. The V end lost 4 bases, the J end lost 8 bases, and 8 bases lay between the germline ends. Written as DNA, the CDR3 is TGTGCCAGCAGCTCGGGGGGCGAAAAACTGTTTTTT. Protein sequence: CASSSGGEKLFF.

This sequence joins TRBV11-1 and TRBJ2-5, with 9 bases identical to TRBD1. V gave up 4 bases and J gave up 5 bases; unmatched junction bases: 8. The CDR3 sequence is 15 residues long. CDR1 is SGHAT and CDR2 is FQDESV in the germline V gene (reference sequence). The CDR3 sequence: CASSSAGQGAETQYF. CDR3 DNA sequence: TGTGCCAGCAGCTCGGCGGGACAGGGTGCGGAGACCCAGTACTTC.

This clone was picked up one time. Here the CDR3 reads CASSQGLGNTEAFF. Here the CDR3 DNA reads TGTGCCAGCAGCCAAGGGCTAGGGAACACTGAAGCTTTCTTT. The chain has TRBV3-1 (or the pseudogene TRBV3-2) and TRBJ1-1; unclear D gene. The V end was cut by 1 base, the J end by 1 base, with 7 bases between. The CDR3 has 14 residues. Germline V gene data show CDR1 as LGHDT and CDR2 as YNNKEL (reference sequence).

This clone was seen a single time. V is TRBV10-3 and J is TRBJ1-1; D gene ambiguous. Trimming shortened V by 3 bases and J by 0 bases, and 2 bases separated the two germline ends. The CDR3 has 12 residues. Germline CDR1 ENHRY, CDR2 SYGVKD. DNA of the CDR3: TGTGCCATCAGTGAAATGAACACTGAAGCTTTCTTT. This translates into CAISEMNTEAFF.

The chain joins TRBV19 to TRBJ1-3; 8 bases fit TRBD1. J gave up 7 bases and V 10 bases, and 12 bases lay outside the gene matches. The germline CDR1 and CDR2 sequences are LNHDA and SQIVND (reference sequence). CDR3 length: 14 amino acids. CDR3 sequence reads: CATDRDRSQNTIYF. The DNA of the CDR3 is TGTGCCACCGACCGGGACAGGAGTCAGAACACCATATATTTT. The complete variable domain, with remaining parts taken from reference TRBV19 and TRBJ1-3, reads DGGITQSPKYLFRKEGQNVTLSCEQNLNHDAMYWYRQDPGQGLRLIYYSQIVNDFQKGDIAEGYSVSREKKESFPLTVTSAQKNPTAFYLCATDRDRSQNTIYFGEGSWLTVV.

The chain couples TRBV7-2 to TRBJ1-1; D is perhaps TRBD1 (5 bases). The length of the CDR3 is 13 residues. Germline assignment: CDR1 SGHTA and CDR2 FQGNSA. The V and J ends lost 5 bases and 4 bases respectively, with 11 bases between them. Here the CDR3 reads CASSKGWGTEAFF. The CDR3 DNA reads TGTGCCAGCAGCAAGGGGTGGGGCACTGAAGCTTTCTTT.

This clone was counted between two and nine times. The chain uses TRBV29-1 and TRBJ2-7; 11 bases map to TRBD2. The germline gives CDR1 SQVTM, CDR2 ANQGSEA. There are 13 residues in the CDR3. V gave up 6 bases and J gave up 7 bases; unmatched junction bases: 8. CDR3 DNA: TGCAGCGTGTTAGCGGGAGGGCTCGGGGAGCAGTACTTC. Its protein is CSVLAGGLGEQYF.

A single count supports this clone. The CDR3 coding sequence is TGTGCCAGCAGTGACTCGAACAGTTATGGCTACACCTTC. Amino acid sequence: CASSDSNSYGYTF. The chain uses TRBV6-4 and TRBJ1-2; no definite D call. This CDR3 comprises 13 residues. V lost 0 bases and J 5 bases, leaving 7 bases between the germline ends. The germline CDR1 and CDR2 sequences are MRHNA and SNTAGT.

The V call is TRBV7-2, the J call TRBJ1-1, with no clear D. Trimming took off 3 bases at V and 4 bases at J, with 9 bases between the two ends. Germline assignment: CDR1 SGHTA and CDR2 FQGNSA. The CDR3 spans 13 residues. The chain's CDR3 is CASSLVDGTEAFF. The CDR3 nucleotides read TGTGCCAGCAGCTTGGTTGATGGCACTGAAGCTTTCTTT.

The V gene is TRBV7-9, the J gene TRBJ2-1; perhaps D is TRBD1 or TRBD2 (6 bases each). The CDR3 totals 16 residues. The V end lost 4 bases, the J end lost 7 bases, and 20 bases lay between the germline ends. The germline gives CDR1 SEHNR, CDR2 FQNEAQ (reference sequence). The CDR3 region has the DNA TGTGCCAGCAGCTCGTTGTCCCGACGGGGGCTGAATGAGCAGTTCTTC. It translates to CASSSLSRRGLNEQFF.

J is TRBJ1-1 and V is TRBV5-1, with D unclear. Trimming left V 0 bases short and J 4 bases short, with 22 bases between. The CDR3 covers 18 residues. The germline V gene has CDR1 SGHRS and CDR2 YFSETQ. CDR3 nucleotide sequence: TGCGCCAGCAGCTTGGCCGGTAGTCGGGCCACGCAACTCACTGAAGCTTTCTTT. It is translated as CASSLAGSRATQLTEAFF.

The V and J genes are TRBV10-3 and TRBJ2-1; D possibly corresponds to TRBD2 (6 bases). CDR1 is ENHRY and CDR2 is SYGVKD in the germline V gene. The germline V and J ends were trimmed by 6 bases and 0 bases, with 27 bases remaining between them. The CDR3 sequence is 20 residues long. CDR3 loop: CAISQMAGTVSPSSYNEQFF. The CDR3 nucleotides read TGTGCCATCAGCCAAATGGCCGGGACTGTCTCTCCCAGCTCCTACAATGAGCAGTTCTTC.

The rearrangement links TRBV27 to TRBJ1-5; 7 bases line up with TRBD1. CDR3 size: 14 residues. Germline-derived CDR1 and CDR2 are MNHEY and SMNVEV (reference sequence). Trimming removed 3 bases from V and 7 bases from J; junction bases left unmatched: 6. The CDR3 bases are TGTGCCAGCAGTTTCGGGACAGAGGGACAGCCCCAGCATTTT. Translating it yields CASSFGTEGQPQHF.

V and J are TRBV2 and TRBJ1-1; D unclear. Per the germline V gene, CDR1 is SNHLY and CDR2 is FYNNEI. The V gene lost 4 bases and the J gene lost 1 base, with 10 bases spanning the gap. The CDR3 length is 14 residues. Written as DNA, the CDR3 is TGTGCCAGCAGTGTTGGGCAGAAGAACACTGAAGCTTTCTTT. Translating it yields CASSVGQKNTEAFF. Drawing the rest from reference TRBV2 and TRBJ1-1, the complete variable domain is EPEVTQTPSHQVTQMGQEVILRCVPISNHLYFYWYRQILGQKVEFLVSFYNNEISEKSEIFDDQFSVERPDGSNFTLKIRSTKLEDSAMYFCASSVGQKNTEAFFGQGTRLTVV.

In DNA form, the CDR3 reads TGTGCCAGCATCTCATCCGGGACCCGGGAAGGGGAGCTGTTTTTT. Its protein product is CASISSGTREGELFF. This rearrangement joins TRBV3-1 (or the pseudogene TRBV3-2) to TRBJ2-2; D may correspond to TRBD1 or TRBD2 (5 bases each). The CDR3 totals 15 residues. Looked up from germline, CDR1 is LGHDT and CDR2 is YNNKEL (reference sequence). V was clipped by 7 bases and J by 8 bases, with 20 bases between them.

The chain joins TRBV6-1 to TRBJ1-1; D unclear. Trimming took off 6 bases at V and 0 bases at J, with 8 bases between the two ends. The CDR3 has 13 residues. The germline V gene has CDR1 MNHNS and CDR2 SASEGT. The CDR3 loop reads CASSPDMNTEAFF. Written as DNA, the CDR3 is TGTGCCAGCAGCCCCGACATGAACACTGAAGCTTTCTTT.

The chain joins TRBV9 to TRBJ1-2; 8 bases align to TRBD1. Trimming cost V 7 bases and J 7 bases; bases outside gene matches: 12. CDR3 length equals 14 residues. Germline V lookup: CDR1 SGDLS, CDR2 YYNGEE. This CDR3 reads CASHATGVWGGYTF. CDR3 coding DNA: TGTGCCAGCCATGCGACAGGGGTATGGGGTGGCTACACCTTC.

This clone has just one count. This rearrangement joins TRBV7-2 to TRBJ2-5, with TRBD1 matching 8 bases. Trimming at V came to 5 bases and at J to 5 bases, leaving 7 bases not matched to a gene. CDR1 and CDR2 (germline): SGHTA, FQGNSA. The CDR3 length is 14 residues. The CDR3 sequence is CASSPDRAWETQYF. As DNA, the CDR3 is TGTGCCAGCAGCCCGGACAGGGCTTGGGAGACCCAGTACTTC.

This clone was seen a handful of times. This chain joins TRBV5-5 and TRBJ1-1, with a possible D match to TRBD1 (6 bases). Deletions cut 7 bases from V and 5 bases from J, with 9 bases between. The V gene's germline CDR1 is SGHKS and CDR2 YYEKEE (reference sequence). This CDR3 region has 11 residues. The CDR3 DNA reads TGTGCCAGCGGGCAGGGGACTGAAGCTTTCTTT. Encoded protein: CASGQGTEAFF.

This chain links TRBV19 with TRBJ1-1; D not certain. Germline V gene lookup returns CDR1 LNHDA and CDR2 SQIVND (reference sequence). CDR3 length: 16 residues. Trimming stripped 3 bases from V and 3 bases from J, with 17 bases between. DNA for the CDR3: TGTGCCAGTAGTATGGGAGGCGCGGCGAGCCACACTGAAGCTTTCTTT. Protein: CASSMGGAASHTEAFF.

V gene TRBV14 combines with J gene TRBJ1-1; D may be TRBD1 (6 bases). CDR3 length equals 16 residues. Germline CDR1 reads SGHDN; CDR2 reads FVKESK. The V end lost 4 bases, the J end lost 0 bases, and 15 bases lay between the germline ends. DNA for the CDR3: TGTGCCAGCAGCCGAATTTGGGACACAATGAACACTGAAGCTTTCTTT. Protein sequence: CASSRIWDTMNTEAFF. Full variable domain (remainder filled in from reference TRBV14 and TRBJ1-1): EAGVTQFPSHSVIEKGQTVTLRCDPISGHDNLYWYRRVMGKEIKFLLHFVKESKQDESGMPNNRFLAERTGGTYSTLKVQPAELEDSGVYFCASSRIWDTMNTEAFFGQGTRLTVV.

The V gene is TRBV3-1 (or the pseudogene TRBV3-2), the J gene TRBJ1-2; tentative D call: TRBD1 (5 bases). Between the trimmed V and J ends, which lost 2 bases and 4 bases, there was a span of 8 bases. Germline CDR1 LGHDT, CDR2 YNNKEL (reference sequence). CDR3 length: 13 residues. This CDR3 reads CASSQRGGYGYTF. Written as DNA, the CDR3 is TGTGCCAGCAGCCAAAGGGGCGGCTATGGCTACACCTTC.

The genes are TRBV6-1 and TRBJ2-7; maybe TRBD2 (7 bases). V lost 2 bases, J lost 4 bases, and 15 bases lay in between. The CDR3 sequence is 15 residues long. Germline V lookup: CDR1 MNHNS, CDR2 SASEGT. The CDR3 spells CASSEMGGAYYEQYF. CDR3 nucleotide sequence: TGTGCCAGCAGTGAAATGGGGGGGGCTTATTACGAGCAGTACTTC.

This clone was observed once. The CDR3, as DNA: TGCGCCAGCAGCTTGACAGGTCTTCCTGGAAACACCATATATTTT. Its translation: CASSLTGLPGNTIYF. J is TRBJ1-3 and V is TRBV5-1; maybe TRBD1 (5 bases). Per the germline V gene, CDR1 is SGHRS and CDR2 is YFSETQ. The V end lost 1 base, the J end lost 2 bases, and 10 bases lay between the germline ends. This CDR3 is built from 15 residues.

The V and J genes are TRBV7-2 and TRBJ1-5; 8 bases fit TRBD1. V was pared by 5 bases and J by 3 bases, with 3 bases of the junction left unmatched. The CDR3 is made up of 14 amino acids. Germline V gene data show CDR1 as SGHTA and CDR2 as FQGNSA. This CDR3 is CASSPTGDNQPQHF. In DNA form, the CDR3 reads TGTGCCAGCAGCCCGACAGGGGACAATCAGCCCCAGCATTTT.

The rearrangement uses TRBV29-1 and TRBJ2-7; no firm D call. Trimming took off 4 bases at V and 0 bases at J, with 16 bases between the two ends. The CDR3 consists of 15 residues. Looked up from germline, CDR1 is SQVTM and CDR2 is ANQGSEA. The CDR3 coding sequence is TGCAGCGTTGTAGTCCCCGAGAGATACTCCTACGAGCAGTACTTC. Its protein product is CSVVVPERYSYEQYF.

This chain uses TRBV28 with TRBJ2-7; possibly TRBD1 for D (5 bases). CDR1 is MDHEN and CDR2 is SYDVKM in the germline V gene. The CDR3 totals 13 residues. V was shortened by 7 bases and J by 2 bases, with 12 bases between the two germline ends. The CDR3 region is CASKVDSTYEQYF. The CDR3 DNA is TGTGCCAGCAAGGTTGACAGCACCTACGAGCAGTACTTC.